This T cell receptor beta chain was found in a study of patients and donors after allogeneic stem cell transplantation. TCRdb ran MiXCR on the RT-PCR reads and lists one entry per CDR3 protein. The data show approximately 250,000 distinct CDR3 sequences, with roughly 13% seen just once and about 9.9% held by the top ten. The sequenced sample consisted of blood, either unsorted or a sorted T cell fraction (not recorded which). This clonotype was obtained from a human donor who was either an allogeneic HSCT recipient or a stem cell or donor lymphocyte infusion donor (not recorded which). It is not recorded whose cells these are; they may come from a transplant donor.

The CDR3 DNA follows: TGTGCCAGCAGCTTGGTCCTATTGGAGCGGATGAACACTGAAGCTTTCTTT. This translates into CASSLVLLERMNTEAFF. The chain employs TRBV5-6 and TRBJ1-1; D uncertain. V lost 0 bases, J lost 0 bases, and 15 bases lay in between. Looked up from germline, CDR1 is SGHDT and CDR2 is YYEEEE. This CDR3 is 17 amino acids long. Supplemented by reference TRBV5-6 and TRBJ1-1, the full variable domain reads DAGVTQSPTHLIKTRGQQVTLRCSPKSGHDTVSWYQQALGQGPQFIFQYYEEEERQRGNFPDRFSGHQFPNYSSELNVNALLLGDSALYLCASSLVLLERMNTEAFFGQGTRLTVV.